Listed here are 22 T cell receptor beta chains from one sample, sequenced in a study of blood T cells in healthy people across ages. A second PCR, run for about 6 to 11 cycles, used a sample-barcoded 5' primer plus a J-beta primer mix. Using its own MiXCR run on the 5' RACE reads, TCRdb lists one record per CDR3 protein. Of over 1.5 million distinct CDR3 sequences in the sample, 40% to 55% were seen once. Material: blood. The receptor set was obtained from a woman aged 40-49 years in good health.

In its sample, this clonotype was seen a few times. This chain uses TRBV21-1 with TRBJ2-7; TRBD2, the table's D call, lacks a check against the DNA. TRBV21-1 constitutes a pseudogene. The CDR3 loop spans 15 amino acids. The CDR3 here is CASKGPGQGSYEQYF. The CDR3 DNA follows: TGTGCCAGCAAAGGCCCGGGACAGGGCTCCTACGAGCAGTACTTC.

The V call is TRBV10-3, the J call TRBJ2-3, with a tentative D call TRBD1 (6 bases). CDR3 length: 16 residues. The V gene's germline CDR1 is ENHRY and CDR2 SYGVKD. Trimming took 2 bases from V and 0 from J, leaving 12 bases between them. DNA for the CDR3: TGTGCCATCAGTGAGAAGGACAGAACTAGCACAGATACGCAGTATTTT. It encodes CAISEKDRTSTDTQYF.

There are many counts of this clonotype. The DNA of the CDR3 is TGTGCCATCAGTGAGTCGGGACAGGGCTACGAGCAGTACTTC. Its protein is CAISESGQGYEQYF. The genes are TRBV10-3 and TRBJ2-7, with 9 positions matching TRBD1. The CDR3 sequence is 14 residues long. Germline V gene lookup returns CDR1 ENHRY and CDR2 SYGVKD. V lost 0 bases to trimming and J lost 3 bases; unmatched junction nucleotides: 0.

The chain is built from TRBV7-2 and TRBJ2-4; D gene uncertain. The CDR3 has 16 amino acids. V was clipped by 1 base and J by 1 base, with 11 bases between them. Germline CDR1 is SGHTA and CDR2 is FQGNSA. The CDR3 coding sequence is TGTGCCAGCAGCTTAGTTAAGGGTTGGGCCAAAAACATTCAGTACTTC. This gives the protein CASSLVKGWAKNIQYF.

The CDR3 sequence: CSARGYKGQFF. CDR3 DNA: TGCAGTGCTAGGGGATACAAAGGGCAGTTCTTC. The chain links TRBV20-1 to TRBJ2-1, with D hard to call. Germline assignment: CDR1 DFQATT and CDR2 SNEGSKA (reference sequence). This CDR3 spans 11 amino acids. Trimming took off 3 bases at V and 12 bases at J, with 12 bases between the two ends.

This clonotype was seen a few times. The chain recombines TRBV6-1 with TRBJ2-1; D is unclear. This CDR3 spans 13 amino acids. Trimming stripped 8 bases from V and 4 bases from J, with 12 bases between. Germline V gene sequence: CDR1 MNHNS, CDR2 SASEGT. Here the CDR3 DNA reads TGTGCCAGCTCGGAGACCCGGTACAATGAGCAGTTCTTC. Translation: CASSETRYNEQFF.

This chain links TRBV7-2 with TRBJ2-4; D is uncertain. Trimming pared 1 base from V and 15 bases from J, leaving 19 bases between. The CDR3 contains 14 residues. From germline, CDR1 is SGHTA and CDR2 FQGNSA. CDR3 residues: CASSLGQPVERVYF. CDR3 DNA: TGTGCCAGCAGCTTAGGGCAGCCGGTCGAACGGGTGTACTTC.

This clonotype came up a few times. The rearrangement links TRBV7-2 to TRBJ2-1, with 8 bases that match TRBD2. The germline CDR1 and CDR2 sequences are SGHTA and FQGNSA. With 5 bases clipped from V and 2 bases from J, the junction kept 5 bases outside the gene matches. The CDR3 extends over 15 amino acids. The CDR3 is CASSPLRGAYNEQFF. DNA for the CDR3: TGTGCCAGCAGCCCCCTGCGGGGGGCCTACAATGAGCAGTTCTTC.

This clonotype was seen only a few times. The chain uses TRBV7-9 and TRBJ2-1; 10 bases line up with TRBD1. CDR1 is SEHNR and CDR2 is FQNEAQ in the germline V gene (reference sequence). This CDR3 spans 14 amino acids. CDR3 region: CVTRGTGAYNEQFF. The DNA of the CDR3 is TGTGTAACTCGAGGGACAGGGGCCTACAATGAGCAGTTCTTC.

V is TRBV20-1 and J is TRBJ1-2; D perhaps matches TRBD1 (6 bases). With 6 bases removed from V and 0 bases from J, the gap between germline ends came to 14 bases. The CDR3 is made up of 14 amino acids. Germline V gene data show CDR1 as DFQATT and CDR2 as SNEGSKA (reference sequence). CDR3 in DNA: TGCAGTGCAACTAGTACAGGGTCTAACTATGGCTACACCTTC. It is translated as CSATSTGSNYGYTF.

This clonotype has just a few counts. This chain connects TRBV14 to TRBJ2-7; D may be TRBD1 or TRBD2 (5 bases each). Germline CDR1 reads SGHDN; CDR2 reads FVKESK. V lost 3 bases and J lost 12, with 15 bases in between. This CDR3 is built from 12 residues. In DNA, the CDR3 is TGTGCCAGCAGCCAGGACTGGAGACAGCGGTACTTC. Translated, it gives CASSQDWRQRYF.

This clonotype appeared a few times. The junction departs from the called germline gene at one end, perhaps through a read error. The CDR3 bases are TGTGCTAGCAGCTTAGATGGGACTAAGGTCGGAGAGACCCAGTACTTC. The encoded protein is CASSLDGTKVGETQYF. This chain connects TRBV7-7 to TRBJ2-5, with TRBD2 matching 7 bases. Germline V gene data show CDR1 as SSHAT and CDR2 as FNYEAQ (reference sequence). The CDR3 totals 16 residues.

V and J are TRBV6-6 and TRBJ2-1; perhaps D is TRBD1 or TRBD2 (5 bases each). Germline values: CDR1 MNHNY, CDR2 SVGAGI (reference sequence). V lost 5 bases to trimming and J lost 0 bases, with 11 bases between them. The CDR3 is 15 amino acids. DNA for the CDR3: TGTGCCAGCAGTCAAGGGGAGAACTCCTACAATGAGCAGTTCTTC. Its translation: CASSQGENSYNEQFF.

This clonotype was found a few times. V gene TRBV14 combines with J gene TRBJ2-5; D is uncertain. Trimming removed 3 bases at V and 1 base at J, with 9 bases between. CDR1 and CDR2 from the germline V gene are SGHDN and FVKESK. CDR3 size: 14 residues. The CDR3 DNA reads TGTGCCAGCAGCCATCGTCGACTCCAAGAGACCCAGTACTTC. Translated: CASSHRRLQETQYF.

This clonotype was counted a few times. The chain employs TRBV24-1 and TRBJ2-5; D gene ambiguous. The germline V and J ends were trimmed by 5 bases and 1 base, with 13 bases remaining between them. The CDR3 length is 15 residues. The germline V gene encodes CDR1 KGHDR and CDR2 SFDVKD. This CDR3 reads CATSAPPPSQETQYF. In DNA, the CDR3 is TGTGCCACCAGTGCCCCGCCGCCGTCCCAAGAGACCCAGTACTTC.

This chain uses TRBV6-5 with TRBJ1-6, with D unresolved. Germline V gene data show CDR1 as MNHEY and CDR2 as SVGAGI. The CDR3 extends over 14 amino acids. The germline V and J ends were trimmed by 8 bases and 9 bases, with 17 bases remaining between them. As DNA, the CDR3 is TGTGCCAGCCGGTTGGGCGATATAACTTCACCCCTCCACTTT. This encodes CASRLGDITSPLHF.

The V call is TRBV4-3, the J call TRBJ2-7; D is unresolved. V was clipped by 3 bases and J by 3 bases, with 12 bases between them. Germline V CDR1 and CDR2: LGHNA, YSLEER. The CDR3 runs to 14 residues. CDR3 sequence (DNA): TGCGCCAGCAGCCAGGGTCCAGGTTTCTACGAGCAGTACTTC. It encodes CASSQGPGFYEQYF.

This clonotype was recorded a few times. The J gene is TRBJ1-2, the V gene TRBV6-6; weak D call: TRBD1 (5 bases). The CDR3 totals 14 residues. V lost 0 bases, J lost 4 bases, and 9 bases lay in between. The germline CDR1 and CDR2 sequences are MNHNY and SVGAGI (reference sequence). The CDR3 bases are TGTGCCAGCAGTTACTCGACGGGGACCTATGGCTACACCTTC. Translated: CASSYSTGTYGYTF.

This sequence joins TRBV7-6 and TRBJ2-1; no firm D call. CDR1 is SGHVS and CDR2 is FNYEAQ in the germline V gene. This CDR3 spans 15 amino acids. Deletions cut 5 bases from V and 1 base from J, with 12 bases between. Written as DNA, the CDR3 is TGTGCCAGCAGCGGGCCTATATCATCCTACAATGAGCAGTTCTTC. It yields the protein CASSGPISSYNEQFF.

V usage is TRBV7-9 and J usage is TRBJ1-2, with 8 bases that match TRBD1. The CDR3 length is 17 residues. V was pared by 5 bases and J by 3 bases, with 14 bases of the junction left unmatched. Per germline, CDR1 SEHNR and CDR2 FQNEAQ (reference sequence). In DNA, the CDR3 is TGTGCCAGCAGCACCTCCGGGACAGGATGGCTCCACTATGGCTACACCTTC. This codes for CASSTSGTGWLHYGYTF.

This clonotype appeared a few times. This sequence joins TRBV5-1 and TRBJ2-1; TRBD1 matches at 7 bases. J lost 7 bases, V lost 4 bases, and 14 bases had no gene match. Germline V lookup: CDR1 SGHRS, CDR2 YFSETQ. The CDR3 is 16 amino acids. The chain's CDR3 is CASSVEGGLGRNEQFF. The CDR3 DNA sequence: TGCGCCAGCAGCGTAGAAGGGGGCCTGGGTAGGAATGAGCAGTTCTTC.

This clonotype was seen a handful of times. The chain uses TRBV6-5 and TRBJ1-2, with D perhaps TRBD1 (5 bases). The CDR3 spans 16 residues. Trimming took off 3 bases at V and 4 bases at J, with 18 bases between the two ends. Looked up from germline, CDR1 is MNHEY and CDR2 is SVGAGI. The CDR3 DNA sequence: TGTGCCAGCAGTTATGGGAAGAGGGGAGGAGGCTATGGCTACACCTTC. This encodes CASSYGKRGGGYGYTF.